This note documents a single T cell receptor (beta chain) sequence. These data come from a study of T cell repertoires in cytomegalovirus infection. Across the study: Through public TCR beta signatures, both CMV infection and matching HLA type were indicated.

Germline V lookup: CDR1 MGHDK, CDR2 SYGVNS. This CDR3 is 15 amino acids long. Trimming took off 7 bases at V and 6 bases at J, with 18 bases between the two ends. TCRdb independently ran MiXCR on the reads; one entry per CDR3 protein. The sample shows more than 250,000 distinct CDR3 sequences, around 13% of them seen only once. The chain employs TRBV25-1 and TRBJ2-2; D remains unclear. The source of this sequence is a human donor in good health (CMV status not recorded). Some clones in this sample may be carry-over from other donors' samples. Sequenced: PBMCs. Written as DNA, the CDR3 is TGTGCCAGCACCTCCTATGCGGCACCCGCCGGGGAGCTGTTTTTT. Encoded protein: CASTSYAAPAGELFF.